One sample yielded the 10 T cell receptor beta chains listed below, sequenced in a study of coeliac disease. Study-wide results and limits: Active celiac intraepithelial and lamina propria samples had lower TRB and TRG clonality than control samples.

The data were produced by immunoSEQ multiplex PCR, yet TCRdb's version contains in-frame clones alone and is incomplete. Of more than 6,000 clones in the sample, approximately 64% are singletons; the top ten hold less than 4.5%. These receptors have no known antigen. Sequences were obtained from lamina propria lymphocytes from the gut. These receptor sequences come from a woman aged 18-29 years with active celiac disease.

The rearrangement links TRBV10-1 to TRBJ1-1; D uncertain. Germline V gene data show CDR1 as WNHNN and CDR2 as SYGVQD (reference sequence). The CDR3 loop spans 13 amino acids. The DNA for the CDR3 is TGCGCTTCCTCTCGGGGTTTGGGCACTGAAGCTTTCTTT. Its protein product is CASSRGLGTEAFF.

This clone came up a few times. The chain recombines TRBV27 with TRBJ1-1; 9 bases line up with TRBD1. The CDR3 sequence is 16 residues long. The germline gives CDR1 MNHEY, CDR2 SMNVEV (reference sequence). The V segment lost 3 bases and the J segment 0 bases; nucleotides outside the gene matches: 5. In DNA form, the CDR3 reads TGTGCCAGCAGTTTTTACGGGACAGGGCTGAACACTGAAGCTTTCTTT. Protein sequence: CASSFYGTGLNTEAFF.

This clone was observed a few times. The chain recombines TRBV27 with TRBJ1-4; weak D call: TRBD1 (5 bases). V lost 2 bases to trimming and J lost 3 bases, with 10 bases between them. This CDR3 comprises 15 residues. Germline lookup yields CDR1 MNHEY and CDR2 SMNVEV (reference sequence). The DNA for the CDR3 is TGTGCCAGCAGTTTAAGCCGACAGTCTAATGAAAAACTGTTTTTT. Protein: CASSLSRQSNEKLFF.

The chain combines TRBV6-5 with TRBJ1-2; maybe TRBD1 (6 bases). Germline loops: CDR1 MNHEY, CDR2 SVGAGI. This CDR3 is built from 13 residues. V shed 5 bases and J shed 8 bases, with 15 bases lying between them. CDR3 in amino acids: CASSQSGVGGYTF. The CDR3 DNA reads TGTGCCAGCAGTCAATCAGGGGTAGGAGGCTACACCTTC.

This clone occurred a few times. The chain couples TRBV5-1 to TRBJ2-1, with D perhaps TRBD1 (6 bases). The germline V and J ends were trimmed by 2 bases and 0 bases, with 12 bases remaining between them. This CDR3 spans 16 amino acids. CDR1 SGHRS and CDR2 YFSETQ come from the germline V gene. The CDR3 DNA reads TGCGCCAGCAGCTTCGGGGCGGACAGCTCCTACAATGAGCAGTTCTTC. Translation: CASSFGADSSYNEQFF.

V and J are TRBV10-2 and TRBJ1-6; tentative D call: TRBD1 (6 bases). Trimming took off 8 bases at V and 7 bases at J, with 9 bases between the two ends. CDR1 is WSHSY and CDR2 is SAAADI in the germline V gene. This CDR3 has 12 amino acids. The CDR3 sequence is CASGQLNSPLHF. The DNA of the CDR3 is TGCGCCAGCGGACAGCTCAATTCACCCCTCCACTTT.

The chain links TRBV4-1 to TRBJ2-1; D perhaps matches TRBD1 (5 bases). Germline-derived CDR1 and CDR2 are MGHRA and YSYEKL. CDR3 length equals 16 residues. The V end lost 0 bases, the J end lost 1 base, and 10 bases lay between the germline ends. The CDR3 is CASSQDQRGSYNEQFF. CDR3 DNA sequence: TGCGCCAGCAGCCAAGATCAAAGGGGATCCTACAATGAGCAGTTCTTC.

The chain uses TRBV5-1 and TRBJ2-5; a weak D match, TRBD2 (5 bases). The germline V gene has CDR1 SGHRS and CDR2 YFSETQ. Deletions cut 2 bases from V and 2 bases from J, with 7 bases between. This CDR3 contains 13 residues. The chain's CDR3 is CASSLAVQETQYF. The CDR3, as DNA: TGCGCCAGCAGCTTAGCGGTTCAAGAGACCCAGTACTTC. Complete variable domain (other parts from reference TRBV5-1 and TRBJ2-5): KAGVTQTPRYLIKTRGQQVTLSCSPISGHRSVSWYQQTPGQGLQFLFEYFSETQRNKGNFPGRFSGRQFSNSRSEMNVSTLELGDSALYLCASSLAVQETQYFGPGTRLLVL.

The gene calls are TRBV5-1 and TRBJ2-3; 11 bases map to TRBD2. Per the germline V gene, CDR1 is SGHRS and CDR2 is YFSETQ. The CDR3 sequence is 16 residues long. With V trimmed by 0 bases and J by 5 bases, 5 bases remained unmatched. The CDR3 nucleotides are TGCGCCAGCAGCTTGGTGCTAGCGGGGGGTGGAGATACGCAGTATTTT. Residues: CASSLVLAGGGDTQYF.

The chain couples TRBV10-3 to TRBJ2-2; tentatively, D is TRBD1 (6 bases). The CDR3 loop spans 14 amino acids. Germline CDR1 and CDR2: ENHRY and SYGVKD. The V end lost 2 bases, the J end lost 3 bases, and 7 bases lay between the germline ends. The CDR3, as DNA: TGTGCCATCAGTGAGGGACAGCACACCGGGGAGCTGTTTTTT. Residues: CAISEGQHTGELFF.